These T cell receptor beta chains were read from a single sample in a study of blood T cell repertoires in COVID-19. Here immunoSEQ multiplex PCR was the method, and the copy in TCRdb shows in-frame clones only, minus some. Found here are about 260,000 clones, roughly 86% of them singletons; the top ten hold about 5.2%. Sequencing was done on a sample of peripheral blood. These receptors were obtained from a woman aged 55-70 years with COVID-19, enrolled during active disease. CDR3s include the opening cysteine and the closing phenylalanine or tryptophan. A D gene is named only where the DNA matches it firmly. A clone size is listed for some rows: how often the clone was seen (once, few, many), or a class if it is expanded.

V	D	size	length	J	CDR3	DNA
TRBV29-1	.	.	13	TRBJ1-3	CSVEGTAGNTIYF	TGCAGCGTTGAAGGGACAGCTGGAAACACCATATATTTT
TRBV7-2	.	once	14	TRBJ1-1	CASSFGGERTEAFF	TGTGCCAGCAGCTTCGGGGGGGAACGGACTGAAGCTTTCTTT
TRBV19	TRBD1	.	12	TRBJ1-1	CASSIGTAEAFF	TGTGCCAGTAGTATCGGGACAGCTGAAGCTTTCTTT
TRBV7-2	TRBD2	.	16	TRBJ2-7	CASSFHSGRADYEQYF	TGTGCCAGCAGCTTCCATAGCGGGAGGGCCGACTACGAGCAGTACTTC
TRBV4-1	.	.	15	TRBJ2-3	CASSQADRIQDTQYF	TGCGCCAGCAGCCAAGCGGACAGAATTCAGGATACGCAGTATTTT
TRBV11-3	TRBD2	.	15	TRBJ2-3	CASSPTGTNTDTQYF	TGTGCCAGCAGCCCCACCGGGACTAACACAGATACGCAGTATTTT
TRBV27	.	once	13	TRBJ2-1	CASGQGSSNEQFF	TGTGCCAGCGGTCAGGGAAGTAGCAATGAGCAGTTCTTC
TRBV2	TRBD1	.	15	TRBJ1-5	CASRTWTGGNQPQHF	TGTGCCAGCAGAACTTGGACAGGGGGCAATCAGCCCCAGCATTTT
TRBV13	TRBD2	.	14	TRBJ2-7	CASSSGGRDGEQYF	TGTGCCAGCAGCTCGGGCGGGAGGGATGGCGAGCAGTACTTC
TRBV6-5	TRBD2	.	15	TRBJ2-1	CASSRPSGRGNEQFF	TGTGCCAGCAGTCGCCCAAGCGGGAGAGGAAATGAGCAGTTCTTC
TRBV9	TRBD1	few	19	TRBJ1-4	CASGQGATILGGTNEKLFF	TGTGCCAGCGGACAGGGGGCTACTATCTTGGGGGGAACTAATGAAAAACTGTTTTTT
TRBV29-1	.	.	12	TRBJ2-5	CSVEVGEETQYF	TGCAGCGTTGAAGTCGGGGAAGAGACCCAGTACTTC
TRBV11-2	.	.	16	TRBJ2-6	CASSLILAPGANVLTF	TGTGCCAGCAGCTTAATTTTGGCTCCTGGGGCCAACGTCCTGACTTTC
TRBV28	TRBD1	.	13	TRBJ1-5	CASSFTDRQPQHF	TGTGCCAGCAGTTTTACGGACAGGCAGCCCCAGCATTTT
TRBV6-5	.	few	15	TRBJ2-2	CARGDKDRNTGELFF	TGTGCCAGGGGGGATAAGGACAGAAACACCGGGGAGCTGTTTTTT
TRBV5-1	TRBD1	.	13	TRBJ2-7	CASRRTGTYEQYF	TGCGCCAGCAGGAGGACAGGGACCTACGAGCAGTACTTC
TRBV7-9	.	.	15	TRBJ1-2	CASSLGEAGNYGYTF	TGTGCCAGCAGCTTAGGGGAAGCAGGGAACTATGGCTACACCTTC
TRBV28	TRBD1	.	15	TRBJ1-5	CASSWPGQRNQPQHF	TGTGCCAGCAGTTGGCCGGGACAGCGAAATCAGCCCCAGCATTTT
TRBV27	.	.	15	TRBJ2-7	CASRIRLGQFGEQYF	TGTGCCAGCAGGATAAGACTAGGGCAATTCGGCGAGCAGTACTTC
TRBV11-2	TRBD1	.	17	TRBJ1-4	CASSVTGGAGTNEKLFF	TGTGCCAGCAGCGTGACAGGGGGCGCGGGCACTAATGAAAAACTGTTTTTT
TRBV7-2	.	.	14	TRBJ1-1	CASSLARVNTEAFF	TGTGCCAGCAGCTTAGCACGGGTGAACACTGAAGCTTTCTTT
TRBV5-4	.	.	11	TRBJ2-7	CASSVNYEQYF	TGTGCCAGCAGCGTCAACTACGAGCAGTACTTC
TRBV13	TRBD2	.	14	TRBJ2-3	CASSLVRGTDTQYF	TGTGCCAGCAGCTTAGTGCGGGGGACAGATACGCAGTATTTT
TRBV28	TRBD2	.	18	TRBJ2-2	CASSLEVQAGGPAGELFF	TGTGCCAGCAGTTTAGAAGTGCAGGCGGGAGGGCCCGCCGGGGAGCTGTTTTTT